These 30 T cell receptor beta chains were all obtained from the same sample, sequenced in a study of OX40 agonist ivuxolimab in advanced cancers. The data were produced by immunoSEQ multiplex PCR, yet TCRdb's version contains in-frame clones alone and is incomplete. This sample yields around 30,000 clones, of which approximately 86% are seen a single time; 25% to 40% belongs to the top ten. The specimen comprised CD4+ or CD8+ T cells sorted from blood, sampled in a trial of the OX40 agonist ivuxolimab. Receptors originate from an adult with an advanced solid tumor such as melanoma, head and neck, liver or kidney cancer.

The chain recombines TRBV7-9 with TRBJ2-7; 8 nucleotides align to TRBD2. This CDR3 region has 15 residues. Trimming took 6 bases from V and 4 from J; bases not matched to a gene: 11. Looked up from germline, CDR1 is SEHNR and CDR2 is FQNEAQ (reference sequence). CDR3 residues: CASRGAKASGYEQYF. In DNA form, the CDR3 reads TGTGCCAGCAGAGGGGCAAAGGCTAGCGGGTACGAGCAGTACTTC.

This clone was counted a few times. The J gene is TRBJ2-5, the V gene TRBV19; either TRBD1 or TRBD2 may fit D (6 bases each). Germline V gene sequence: CDR1 LNHDA, CDR2 SQIVND (reference sequence). The V and J ends lost 3 bases and 4 bases respectively, with 15 bases between them. The CDR3 sequence is 15 residues long. The CDR3 DNA follows: TGTGCCAGTAGTATGAGGGGGGACTCCGGAGAGACCCAGTACTTC. It codes for CASSMRGDSGETQYF.

The chain couples TRBV6-5 to TRBJ2-5; 8 bases match TRBD2. CDR3 length: 15 residues. The germline V gene encodes CDR1 MNHEY and CDR2 SVGAGI. Trimming cost V 6 bases and J 3 bases; bases outside gene matches: 9. Here the CDR3 DNA reads TGTGCCAGCAGCCTGGCAGCGGGGGATAAAGAGACCCAGTACTTC. It yields the protein CASSLAAGDKETQYF.

This chain uses TRBV27 with TRBJ2-4; maybe TRBD1 (6 bases). Germline V lookup: CDR1 MNHEY, CDR2 SMNVEV (reference sequence). The ends were cut back, 2 bases at V and 7 bases at J, with 12 bases in the middle. The CDR3 extends over 14 amino acids. CDR3: CASSLGGFRNIQYF. In DNA, the CDR3 is TGTGCCAGCAGTTTAGGGGGCTTTCGGAACATTCAGTACTTC.

The chain combines TRBV28 with TRBJ2-3; 11 nucleotides align to TRBD2. The CDR3 has 14 amino acids. Germline values: CDR1 MDHEN, CDR2 SYDVKM. J was trimmed by 7 bases and V by 6 bases; bases with no gene match: 6. The CDR3 DNA follows: TGTGCCAGCAGCATAGCGGGAGGGCCCTATACGCAGTATTTT. This sequence encodes CASSIAGGPYTQYF.

This chain uses TRBV11-2 with TRBJ2-3; 9 bases agree with TRBD1. This CDR3 is built from 14 residues. The V gene end was trimmed by 2 bases and the J gene end by 5 bases; junction bases not matched to a gene: 2. Germline V gene data show CDR1 as SGHAT and CDR2 as FQNNGV. In DNA form, the CDR3 reads TGTGCCAGCAGCTTAACAGGGGGCCTAGATACGCAGTATTTT. Translation gives CASSLTGGLDTQYF.

The chain combines TRBV4-3 with TRBJ2-7, with D maybe TRBD1 (6 bases). V lost 2 bases and J lost 4, with 15 bases in between. The CDR3 consists of 15 residues. Germline CDR1 reads LGHNA; CDR2 reads YSLEER. CDR3 amino acids: CASSQFWTAMYEQYF. The DNA of the CDR3 is TGCGCCAGCAGCCAATTCTGGACAGCAATGTACGAGCAGTACTTC.

This chain uses TRBV6-6 with TRBJ2-2, with D maybe TRBD1 (6 bases). From germline, CDR1 is MNHNY and CDR2 SVGAGI (reference sequence). Trimming pared 5 bases from V and 0 bases from J, leaving 13 bases between. This CDR3 region has 16 residues. CDR3 loop: CASSQTGPSNTGELFF. The CDR3 nucleotides read TGTGCCAGCAGTCAAACAGGGCCTTCGAACACCGGGGAGCTGTTTTTT.

This clone was counted between two and nine times. The CDR3 reads CASSLVDEANTEAFF. CDR3 in DNA: TGTGCCAGCAGCTTAGTCGATGAGGCGAACACTGAAGCTTTCTTT. This chain connects TRBV7-6 to TRBJ1-1; D is unclear. Trimming took off 1 base at V and 1 base at J, with 10 bases between the two ends. Germline-derived CDR1 and CDR2 are SGHVS and FNYEAQ. CDR3 length: 15 amino acids.

The gene calls are TRBV19 and TRBJ2-7; D not resolved. Trimming cost V 1 base and J 6 bases, with 10 bases left between them. The V gene's germline CDR1 is LNHDA and CDR2 SQIVND (reference sequence). This CDR3 comprises 13 residues. CDR3 in amino acids: CASSIVEGSEQYF. DNA of the CDR3: TGTGCCAGTAGTATAGTTGAAGGTTCCGAGCAGTACTTC.

The rearrangement links TRBV28 to TRBJ1-5; D gene unclear. This CDR3 contains 15 residues. The ends were cut back, 2 bases at V and 1 base at J, with 9 bases in the middle. Germline CDR1 reads MDHEN; CDR2 reads SYDVKM. The CDR3 here is CASSLVGSSNQPQHF. The CDR3 bases are TGTGCCAGCAGTTTAGTAGGGTCCAGCAATCAGCCCCAGCATTTT.

The chain couples TRBV6-4 to TRBJ2-7, with 8 bases matching TRBD1. The V segment lost 6 bases and the J segment 6 bases; nucleotides outside the gene matches: 4. In germline, CDR1 is MRHNA, CDR2 SNTAGT. This CDR3 contains 12 residues. CDR3 bases: TGTGCCAGCAGGGGCGGACAGGGCGAGCAGTACTTC. It encodes CASRGGQGEQYF.

In nucleotides, the CDR3 is TGCGCCAGCAGTGACAGGAGAGGCTACGAGCAGTACTTC. The encoded protein is CASSDRRGYEQYF. This sequence joins TRBV10-1 and TRBJ2-7; D unclear. Germline CDR1 WNHNN, CDR2 SYGVQD (reference sequence). The V end lost 3 bases, the J end lost 3 bases, and 9 bases lay between the germline ends. This CDR3 is 13 amino acids long.

The chain employs TRBV4-3 and TRBJ2-5; a weak D match, TRBD2 (6 bases). The J call may not be correct, given that the DNA end is closer to TRBJ2-7. Germline CDR1 reads LGHNA; CDR2 reads YSLEER. The CDR3 runs 14 residues. CDR3 coding DNA: TGCGCCAGCAGCCAAGATCGGGGGAAGTACGAGCAGTACTTC. Translating it yields CASSQDRGKYEQYF.

This clone was seen once. The genes are TRBV14 and TRBJ1-4; D is ambiguous. Trimming took 4 bases from V and 4 from J, leaving 13 bases between them. This CDR3 is 15 amino acids long. The V gene's germline CDR1 is SGHDN and CDR2 FVKESK. This CDR3 reads CASSLRTAINEKLFF. The CDR3 DNA reads TGTGCCAGCAGCCTTCGGACGGCAATTAATGAAAAACTGTTTTTT.

This rearrangement joins TRBV5-3 to TRBJ1-2; D gene ambiguous. TRBV5-3 is classed as an ORF, of uncertain function. CDR3 length equals 15 residues. Trimming cost V 4 bases and J 2 bases, with 15 bases left between them. CDR3 region: CARSTRRLPNYGYTF. CDR3 nucleotides: TGTGCCAGAAGCACCAGACGGCTACCCAACTATGGCTACACCTTC.

The rearrangement joins TRBV14 to TRBJ2-7; D remains ambiguous. Trimming took off 5 bases at V and 4 bases at J, with 6 bases between the two ends. The CDR3 covers 11 residues. The germline CDR1 and CDR2 sequences are SGHDN and FVKESK. Written as DNA, the CDR3 is TGTGCCAGCAGCGATACATACGAGCAGTACTTC. Residues: CASSDTYEQYF.

This clone was detected only a few times. This chain uses TRBV7-8 with TRBJ2-2, with D perhaps matching TRBD2 (6 bases). Trimming took off 4 bases at V and 0 bases at J, with 15 bases between the two ends. The CDR3 runs 17 residues. CDR1 SGHVS and CDR2 FQNEAQ come from the germline V gene. The CDR3 nucleotides read TGTGCCAGCAGCTATCCTCCAGGCGGGGCGAACACCGGGGAGCTGTTTTTT. This sequence encodes CASSYPPGGANTGELFF.

This clone is medium-sized in the sample. V gene TRBV28 combines with J gene TRBJ1-3, with D unclear. Trimming shortened V by 3 bases and J by 0 bases, and 6 bases separated the two germline ends. CDR3 length: 14 amino acids. Germline V CDR1 and CDR2: MDHEN, SYDVKM. CDR3 amino acids: CASSLGFSGNTIYF. CDR3 DNA sequence: TGTGCCAGCAGTTTGGGCTTCTCTGGAAACACCATATATTTT.

The V and J genes are TRBV5-4 and TRBJ2-5; 7 bases are a match to TRBD1. This CDR3 has 13 amino acids. Germline CDR1 reads SGHNT; CDR2 reads YYREEE (reference sequence). J lost 4 bases, V lost 5 bases, and 5 bases had no gene match. In DNA form, the CDR3 reads TGTGCCAGCAGACCGACAGGGTCAGAGACCCAGTACTTC. Amino acid sequence: CASRPTGSETQYF.

This chain links TRBV29-1 with TRBJ2-1, with D possibly being TRBD2 (6 bases). V gave up 2 bases and J gave up 4 bases, with 24 bases separating them. Germline CDR1 and CDR2: SQVTM and ANQGSEA. CDR3 length equals 18 residues. CDR3 nucleotides: TGCAGCGTTGAAAGTATGACCGGAAAGGCTAGCGAGTACAATGAGCAGTTCTTC. Encoded protein: CSVESMTGKASEYNEQFF.

The chain is built from TRBV4-1 and TRBJ1-1; D call uncertain. Trimming removed 5 bases at V and 1 base at J, with 11 bases between. This CDR3 comprises 14 residues. Germline assignment: CDR1 MGHRA and CDR2 YSYEKL. CDR3 coding DNA: TGCGCCAGCAGCACTCGGACGGAGAACACTGAAGCTTTCTTT. It translates to CASSTRTENTEAFF.

V is TRBV7-9 and J is TRBJ1-4; D gene uncertain. Germline CDR1 reads SEHNR; CDR2 reads FQNEAQ (reference sequence). CDR3 size: 15 residues. Trimming removed 1 base at V and 8 bases at J, with 14 bases between. This CDR3 is CASSLEPHTREKLFF. CDR3 sequence (DNA): TGTGCCAGCAGCTTAGAACCCCATACTCGGGAAAAACTGTTTTTT. The variable domain in full, completed from reference TRBV7-9 and TRBJ1-4, reads DTGVSQNPRHKITKRGQNVTFRCDPISEHNRLYWYRQTLGQGPEFLTYFQNEAQLEKSRLLSDRFSAERPKGSFSTLEIQRTEQGDSAMYLCASSLEPHTREKLFFGSGTQLSVL.

The J gene is TRBJ1-5, the V gene TRBV6-5; TRBD1 matches at 7 bases. Germline CDR1 MNHEY, CDR2 SVGAGI. This CDR3 spans 15 amino acids. V shed 5 bases and J 7 bases; nucleotides not matched to a gene: 11. CDR3 bases: TGTGCCAGCAGTCGAGACCAGGGGGTTGGGCAGCCCCAGCATTTT. This translates into CASSRDQGVGQPQHF.

The rearrangement links TRBV18 to TRBJ2-7; D may correspond to TRBD1 or TRBD2 (6 bases each). CDR3 size: 13 residues. Looked up from germline, CDR1 is KGHSH and CDR2 is LQKENI. Deletions cut 6 bases from V and 7 bases from J, with 16 bases between. Written as DNA, the CDR3 is TGTGCCAGCTCTCCGGGGGCTGTCCTAGAGCAGTACTTC. It translates to CASSPGAVLEQYF.

The chain carries TRBV29-1 and TRBJ1-1; 7 bases agree with TRBD1. CDR1 SQVTM and CDR2 ANQGSEA come from the germline V gene. J lost 3 bases, V lost 5 bases, and 9 bases had no gene match. CDR3 length: 14 amino acids. The CDR3: CSVPLTGRYTEAFF. As DNA, the CDR3 is TGCAGCGTTCCTCTGACAGGGCGCTACACTGAAGCTTTCTTT.

The V gene is TRBV19, the J gene TRBJ2-2; possibly TRBD1 for D (5 bases). The CDR3 contains 13 residues. Germline-derived CDR1 and CDR2 are LNHDA and SQIVND (reference sequence). Trimming stripped 2 bases from V and 5 bases from J, with 6 bases between. CDR3 nucleotide sequence: TGTGCCAGTAGTATACAGGGAACCGGGGAGCTGTTTTTT. Translating it yields CASSIQGTGELFF.

This clone was counted a few times. The rearrangement uses TRBV5-4 and TRBJ2-1; 7 nucleotides line up with TRBD2. V lost 4 bases and J lost 9; bases outside the gene matches: 7. The length of the CDR3 is 13 residues. From germline, CDR1 is SGHNT and CDR2 YYREEE (reference sequence). CDR3 DNA: TGTGCCAGCAGCCCGGAGGGACTAACTGAGCAGTTCTTC. Translating it yields CASSPEGLTEQFF.

The CDR3 is CASMLGSSGYTF. CDR3 in DNA: TGTGCCAGTATGTTGGGGTCCTCTGGCTACACCTTC. The chain combines TRBV19 with TRBJ1-2; D gene ambiguous. The V and J ends lost 7 bases and 7 bases respectively, with 13 bases between them. This CDR3 is 12 amino acids long. Germline V lookup: CDR1 LNHDA, CDR2 SQIVND (reference sequence).

In this sample, this clone turned up once. This chain links TRBV7-2 with TRBJ1-5, with 8 positions matching TRBD1. Germline V gene lookup returns CDR1 SGHTA and CDR2 FQGNSA. V shed 0 bases, J shed 3 bases, and the junction held 1 base outside the gene matches. The CDR3 spans 15 residues. The chain's CDR3 is CASSLAGQDNQPQHF. CDR3 DNA: TGTGCCAGCAGCTTAGCGGGACAGGACAATCAGCCCCAGCATTTT.